This T cell receptor (beta chain) was sequenced in a study of early T cells in non-severe SARS-CoV-2 infection. There are 16 residues in the CDR3. Trimming cost V 4 bases and J 7 bases; bases outside gene matches: 12. CDR1 is SGHVS and CDR2 is FNYEAQ in the germline V gene. Separate cDNA molecules each had unique molecular identifiers attached to them. TCRdb recomputed calls from the 5' RACE reads with MiXCR, one row per CDR3 protein. The sample records tens of thousands of distinct CDR3 sequences, roughly an eighth being singletons. This clonotype occurred many times. Input material: whole blood. The receptor was isolated from an adult who was a healthcare worker with PCR-confirmed SARS-CoV-2 infection or an uninfected control (not recorded which). The chain carries TRBV7-6 and TRBJ2-2; TRBD1 aligns across 7 bases. CDR3 bases: TGTGCCAGCAGCTCGAGCCCAACAGGGGTCCGCGGGGAGCTGTTTTTT. It encodes CASSSSPTGVRGELFF.